Following are 25 T cell receptor beta chains from one sample sequenced in a study of T cell responses to AZD1222 COVID-19 vaccine (dated by TCRdb to about 2021). This specimen's time point label, per the study, means: baseline before first vaccination. Library preparation used the immunoSEQ multiplex PCR assay. TCRdb stores this immuneACCESS table with in-frame sequences only. Part of the clones is absent; in the studies checked, under half of the shortfall reflects unresolved V genes, and no reason is known for the rest. The sample data list over 100,000 clones, and under 90% of these were observed just once. Of the sample, 20% to 25% is held by the ten largest clones. This specimen consisted of peripheral blood, obtained on day 0 of AZD1222 vaccination. These receptors were collected from an adult in good health.

The chain recombines TRBV2 with TRBJ2-7; D is unclear. This CDR3 comprises 11 residues. Trimming stripped 4 bases from V and 3 bases from J, with 4 bases between. The germline V gene has CDR1 SNHLY and CDR2 FYNNEI. For the CDR3, the DNA is TGTGCCAGCAGTGGCAGCTACGAGCAGTACTTC. Amino acid sequence: CASSGSYEQYF.

J is TRBJ1-1 and V is TRBV12-3 or TRBV12-4; D unresolved. The CDR3 has 12 amino acids. V was shortened by 6 bases and J by 10 bases, with 15 bases between the two germline ends. CDR3 in DNA: TGTGCCAGCAGAAAAGCAGCGAACCCAGCTTTCTTT. Its protein product is CASRKAANPAFF.

The chain is built from TRBV28 and TRBJ2-7; 7 bases map to TRBD1. This CDR3 is 15 amino acids long. The trim removed 6 bases at V and 0 bases at J, leaving 8 bases unmatched. In germline, CDR1 is MDHEN, CDR2 SYDVKM. This chain's CDR3 is CASSGTALSSYEQYF. The CDR3 nucleotides are TGTGCCAGCAGCGGGACAGCCCTTAGCTCCTACGAGCAGTACTTC.

The J gene is TRBJ2-5, the V gene TRBV6-5, with a tentative D call TRBD2 (7 bases). This CDR3 spans 14 amino acids. Trimming shortened V by 8 bases and J by 4 bases, and 17 bases separated the two germline ends. Per germline, CDR1 MNHEY and CDR2 SVGAGI. The CDR3 region has the DNA TGTGCCAGCCTACTACGGGGGGCCGCAGAGACCCAGTACTTC. It is translated as CASLLRGAAETQYF.

The chain joins TRBV28 to TRBJ1-5; 7 bases align to TRBD1. CDR1 is MDHEN, CDR2 SYDVKM, per germline. V was pared by 5 bases and J by 3 bases, with 7 bases of the junction left unmatched. CDR3 length equals 15 residues. In nucleotides, the CDR3 is TGTGCCAGCAGTCCCATCGACAGGGACAATCAGCCCCAGCATTTT. Translated: CASSPIDRDNQPQHF.

The CDR3 region is CASSPGRGPNQPQHF. The CDR3, as DNA: TGTGCCAGCAGCCCCGGCAGGGGGCCAAATCAGCCCCAGCATTTT. The V gene is TRBV28, the J gene TRBJ1-5; 8 nucleotides line up with TRBD1. V lost 6 bases, J lost 4 bases, and 8 bases stayed unmatched. This CDR3 is 15 amino acids long. Germline V gene lookup returns CDR1 MDHEN and CDR2 SYDVKM.

The chain joins TRBV18 to TRBJ1-1; D might be TRBD1 (6 bases). This CDR3 region has 14 residues. The germline V gene encodes CDR1 KGHSH and CDR2 LQKENI. Trimming left V 6 bases short and J 9 bases short, with 20 bases between. CDR3 protein: CASSGTGGRIKAFF. In DNA form, the CDR3 reads TGTGCCAGCTCCGGGACCGGGGGCCGGATTAAAGCTTTCTTT.

The chain is built from TRBV6-2 or TRBV6-3 and TRBJ2-4; 9 bases match TRBD1. From germline, CDR1 is MNHEY and CDR2 SVGEGT. With 0 bases clipped from V and 1 base from J, the junction kept 16 bases outside the gene matches. The CDR3 length is 21 residues. The CDR3 nucleotides read TGTGCCAGCAGTTACTCGAGGGGGGGGACAGGGAGTTACCTGGCCAAAAACATTCAGTACTTC. This translates into CASSYSRGGTGSYLAKNIQYF.

The chain joins TRBV5-1 to TRBJ2-7; the D is unclear. In germline, CDR1 is SGHRS, CDR2 YFSETQ. V lost 3 bases and J 2 bases, leaving 12 bases between the germline ends. The CDR3 length is 14 residues. CDR3 bases: TGCGCCAGCAGCTCGCAGAGTGGGGCCTACGAGCAGTACTTC. Translation: CASSSQSGAYEQYF. Full variable domain (rest looked up from reference TRBV5-1 and TRBJ2-7): KAGVTQTPRYLIKTRGQQVTLSCSPISGHRSVSWYQQTPGQGLQFLFEYFSETQRNKGNFPGRFSGRQFSNSRSEMNVSTLELGDSALYLCASSSQSGAYEQYFGPGTRLTVT.

CDR3 sequence: CASSPYGTGVRGYTF. The DNA for the CDR3 is TGTGCCAGCAGCCCCTACGGGACGGGGGTTAGGGGCTACACCTTC. The genes are TRBV14 and TRBJ1-2; a weak D match, TRBD1 (5 bases). The V gene lost 4 bases and the J gene lost 8 bases, with 20 bases spanning the gap. The germline CDR1 and CDR2 sequences are SGHDN and FVKESK. The length of the CDR3 is 15 residues.

V usage is TRBV10-3 and J usage is TRBJ1-1, with D possibly matching TRBD1 (6 bases). Germline values: CDR1 ENHRY, CDR2 SYGVKD. CDR3 length: 15 amino acids. Trimming stripped 1 base from V and 2 bases from J, with 11 bases between. The CDR3 loop reads CAISELMGTNTEAFF. CDR3 coding DNA: TGTGCCATCAGTGAGTTGATGGGGACAAACACTGAAGCTTTCTTT.

This chain uses TRBV5-5 with TRBJ1-1, with D unresolved. The CDR3 has 11 residues. Trimming left V 4 bases short and J 7 bases short, with 8 bases between. Germline values: CDR1 SGHKS, CDR2 YYEKEE (reference sequence). The CDR3 coding sequence is TGTGCCAGCAGCCCACACAGTGAAGCTTTCTTT. Protein: CASSPHSEAFF.

This clone was detected only once. The chain has TRBV19 and TRBJ1-3, with 7 bases that match TRBD1. Unmatched junction bases numbered 13, after V lost 8 bases and J lost 0 bases. The germline V gene encodes CDR1 LNHDA and CDR2 SQIVND (reference sequence). The CDR3 sequence is 17 residues long. This chain's CDR3 is CASSPYRGRSSGNTIYF. CDR3 coding DNA: TGTGCCAGTTCTCCCTACAGGGGAAGGAGCTCTGGAAACACCATATATTTT.

The genes are TRBV18 and TRBJ1-6; weak D call: TRBD1 (5 bases). Germline-derived CDR1 and CDR2 are KGHSH and LQKENI. V lost 2 bases and J lost 9, with 14 bases in between. This CDR3 spans 15 amino acids. CDR3 amino acids: CASSPSDRGGSPLHF. DNA for the CDR3: TGTGCCAGCTCACCATCTGACCGGGGGGGTTCACCCCTCCACTTT.

V is TRBV19 and J is TRBJ1-1, with D unclear. The CDR3 spans 14 residues. Trimming took off 3 bases at V and 1 base at J, with 9 bases between the two ends. The germline V gene has CDR1 LNHDA and CDR2 SQIVND (reference sequence). The DNA for the CDR3 is TGTGCCAGTAGTATTTGGGGTCAGAACACTGAAGCTTTCTTT. Translated, it gives CASSIWGQNTEAFF.

The rearrangement uses TRBV28 and TRBJ2-7, with D hard to call. This CDR3 is 13 amino acids long. V lost 6 bases to trimming and J lost 2 bases, with 11 bases between them. Germline loops: CDR1 MDHEN, CDR2 SYDVKM. DNA for the CDR3: TGTGCCAGCAGGACGCCTAATCCCTACGAGCAGTACTTC. Translated: CASRTPNPYEQYF.

The chain is built from TRBV20-1 and TRBJ1-1; the match to TRBD1 covers 8 bases. Germline CDR1 DFQATT, CDR2 SNEGSKA (reference sequence). This CDR3 spans 14 amino acids. Trimming took 3 bases from V and 7 from J; bases not matched to a gene: 10. This CDR3 is CSASDPRDRGEAFF. The CDR3 region has the DNA TGCAGTGCTAGTGACCCTCGAGACAGGGGTGAAGCTTTCTTT.

The gene calls are TRBV5-1 and TRBJ2-5; either TRBD1 or TRBD2 may fit D (5 bases each). Trimming removed 5 bases from V and 5 bases from J, with 16 bases in between. Per germline, CDR1 SGHRS and CDR2 YFSETQ. The CDR3 has 14 amino acids. The CDR3 sequence: CASSSGTREETQYF. Written as DNA, the CDR3 is TGCGCCAGCAGTTCCGGGACCAGAGAGGAGACCCAGTACTTC.

This chain links TRBV7-9 with TRBJ1-2; D not resolved. The CDR3 has 14 amino acids. Trimming took 7 bases from V and 4 from J, leaving 16 bases between them. Looked up from germline, CDR1 is SEHNR and CDR2 is FQNEAQ (reference sequence). CDR3 bases: TGTGCCAGCACCTCCCAGGACGGAGGCTATGGCTACACCTTC. Its translation is CASTSQDGGYGYTF.

The rearrangement links TRBV19 to TRBJ1-6, with D tentatively TRBD1 (5 bases). The CDR3 consists of 16 residues. CDR1 and CDR2 (germline): LNHDA, SQIVND (reference sequence). V gave up 3 bases and J gave up 6 bases, with 15 bases separating them. CDR3 sequence: CASSMVGSGGNSPLHF. The CDR3 DNA reads as TGTGCCAGTAGTATGGTAGGGTCCGGGGGTAATTCACCCCTCCACTTT. The variable domain in full, completed from reference TRBV19 and TRBJ1-6, reads DGGITQSPKYLFRKEGQNVTLSCEQNLNHDAMYWYRQDPGQGLRLIYYSQIVNDFQKGDIAEGYSVSREKKESFPLTVTSAQKNPTAFYLCASSMVGSGGNSPLHFGNGTRLTVT.

This clone was observed a few times. This chain joins TRBV5-1 and TRBJ1-1; D gene ambiguous. This CDR3 is 16 amino acids long. Trimming removed 2 bases at V and 4 bases at J, with 18 bases between. Germline V gene data show CDR1 as SGHRS and CDR2 as YFSETQ. In DNA, the CDR3 is TGCGCCAGCAGCTTTGAGGAACCCGAGGCGAGCACTGAAGCTTTCTTT. Translation gives CASSFEEPEASTEAFF.

This sequence joins TRBV4-3 and TRBJ1-1; D unclear. This CDR3 is 15 amino acids long. The V end was cut by 1 base, the J end by 4 bases, with 13 bases between. Germline values: CDR1 LGHNA, CDR2 YSLEER. The CDR3 region is CASSQALRSGTEAFF. The DNA for the CDR3 is TGCGCCAGCAGCCAAGCCCTGAGAAGCGGCACTGAAGCTTTCTTT.

The chain recombines TRBV28 with TRBJ1-2; D perhaps matches TRBD1 (6 bases). The V and J ends lost 5 bases and 9 bases respectively, with 19 bases between them. This CDR3 comprises 14 residues. Germline assignment: CDR1 MDHEN and CDR2 SYDVKM. DNA of the CDR3: TGTGCCAGCAGTGCAGGGGAGGGGCTATCAAGCTACACCTTC. This sequence encodes CASSAGEGLSSYTF.

The chain is built from TRBV30 and TRBJ1-2, with TRBD1 identical over 8 bases. The CDR3 consists of 16 residues. The ends lost 1 base at V and 7 bases at J; junction bases unmatched: 14. Germline V lookup: CDR1 GTSNPN, CDR2 SVGIG (reference sequence). The CDR3 sequence: CAWSGSSRGRLSGYTF. The DNA of the CDR3 is TGTGCCTGGAGTGGATCCTCCAGGGGGCGTTTAAGTGGCTACACCTTC.

The chain recombines TRBV3-1 (or the pseudogene TRBV3-2) with TRBJ2-5; D is possibly TRBD1 (5 bases). In germline, CDR1 is LGHDT, CDR2 YNNKEL (reference sequence). V lost 4 bases and J lost 2, with 11 bases in between. CDR3 length: 14 amino acids. CDR3 region: CASSLGLGQETQYF. In DNA, the CDR3 is TGTGCCAGCAGCCTGGGGCTCGGGCAAGAGACCCAGTACTTC.